This T cell receptor (beta chain) was found in a study of Ad26.COV2.S vaccination and SARS-CoV-2 variants. The study, taken as a whole, reports: Placebo recipients had lower spike-specific TCR breadth than vaccine recipients. Analytic work on TCR breadth and depth might have understated the full extent of total T cell responses.

Profiling relied on immunoSEQ multiplex PCR, and the TCRdb table lists in-frame clones only, not all of them. The table records roughly 380,000 clones, about 92% of them present only once. A remark on this clone: Its specificity is not known.

This receptor was identified in a human donor who had recovered from COVID-19. Sample: peripheral blood, taken after recovery from COVID-19.

The CDR3 loop reads CASTQQGGNYGYTF. The DNA for the CDR3 is TGTGCCAGCACGCAACAGGGGGGGAACTATGGCTACACCTTC. The rearrangement joins TRBV9 to TRBJ1-2; 8 positions agree with TRBD1. With V trimmed by 6 bases and J by 2 bases, 6 bases remained unmatched. The CDR3 has 14 amino acids. Per germline, CDR1 SGDLS and CDR2 YYNGEE. The full variable domain, rest sourced from reference TRBV9 and TRBJ1-2, is DSGVTQTPKHLITATGQRVTLRCSPRSGDLSVYWYQQSLDQGLQFLIQYYNGEERAKGNILERFSAQQFPDLHSELNLSSLELGDSALYFCASTQQGGNYGYTFGSGTRLTVV.